These 6 T cell receptor beta chains originate from one sample sequenced in a study of blood T cell repertoires in COVID-19. The repertoire was sequenced with immunoSEQ multiplex PCR; TCRdb's copy has only in-frame clones and lacks some. This repertoire shows some 250,000 clones, around 89% found once; its top ten account for under 9.5%. The sequenced material came from PBMCs or T cells enriched from blood (not recorded which). All receptors derive from a man in his forties who had recovered from COVID-19.

This clone was seen a handful of times. This chain's CDR3 is CASTQALSSYEQYF. CDR3 coding DNA: TGTGCCAGCACCCAAGCTCTCTCTTCCTACGAGCAGTACTTC. This rearrangement joins TRBV11-2 to TRBJ2-7, with D unresolved. Trimming cost V 7 bases and J 1 base, with 14 bases left between them. Germline lookup yields CDR1 SGHAT and CDR2 FQNNGV. This CDR3 has 14 amino acids.

This clone has a handful of counts. This rearrangement joins TRBV19 to TRBJ2-2; weak D call: TRBD1 (7 bases). This CDR3 is built from 16 residues. CDR1 and CDR2 (germline): LNHDA, SQIVND (reference sequence). Trimming removed 5 bases from V and 2 bases from J, with 15 bases in between. CDR3 residues: CASSPAGQRNTGELFF. DNA for the CDR3: TGTGCCAGTAGTCCGGCGGGACAGAGAAACACCGGGGAGCTGTTTTTT.

This chain joins TRBV5-1 and TRBJ2-1; TRBD1 matches at 7 bases. CDR3 length equals 16 residues. Trimming at V came to 4 bases and at J to 2 bases, leaving 9 bases not matched to a gene. Per germline, CDR1 SGHRS and CDR2 YFSETQ. CDR3 loop: CASSRQGSGTYNEQFF. The CDR3 DNA reads TGCGCCAGCAGCCGACAGGGTTCGGGGACCTACAATGAGCAGTTCTTC.

The J gene is TRBJ2-4, the V gene TRBV5-1, with D possibly being TRBD2 (5 bases). Germline V lookup: CDR1 SGHRS, CDR2 YFSETQ. CDR3 length: 14 residues. Trimming took off 0 bases at V and 3 bases at J, with 7 bases between the two ends. The CDR3 reads CASSLGGNKNIQYF. DNA of the CDR3: TGCGCCAGCAGCTTGGGAGGGAACAAAAACATTCAGTACTTC.

V usage is TRBV11-1 and J usage is TRBJ2-7; TRBD2 matches at 7 bases. Germline values: CDR1 SGHAT, CDR2 FQDESV (reference sequence). The CDR3 has 15 amino acids. V gave up 5 bases and J gave up 0 bases; unmatched junction bases: 7. The DNA for the CDR3 is TGTGCCAGCAGCCGCATGGGGGGGAGCTCCTACGAGCAGTACTTC. Encoded protein: CASSRMGGSSYEQYF.

In this sample, this clone turned up a few times. The V gene is TRBV6-5, the J gene TRBJ2-2, with 9 nucleotides matching TRBD1. The germline V gene encodes CDR1 MNHEY and CDR2 SVGAGI. Trimming removed 9 bases from V and 6 bases from J; junction bases left unmatched: 8. CDR3 length equals 14 residues. CDR3 in DNA: TGTGCCAGTCGCTGGGACAGGGCCCCCGGGGAGCTGTTTTTT. It translates to CASRWDRAPGELFF.